This entry is about one T cell receptor (beta chain). Its specificity is not known. The sample comes from a study of T cell repertoires in cytomegalovirus infection. Study in general: Evidence of both CMV infection and a matching HLA type came from public TCR beta signatures. Study results and caveats: HLA-C-restricted CMV-specific TCR beta clonotypes prevailed in the ex vivo response.

One entry per CDR3 protein, called by TCRdb with MiXCR from the reads. The sample includes about 830,000 distinct CDR3 sequences, 30% to 35% of them seen just once. V was clipped by 5 bases and J by 7 bases, with 12 bases between them. The CDR3 totals 13 residues. This sample comprised cultured CD8+ T cells from PBMCs, obtained from culture after CMV antigen stimulation. This sequence joins TRBV12-3 or TRBV12-4 and TRBJ1-5; D is ambiguous. The sequence came from a human donor in good health (CMV status not recorded). Some clones in this sample may be carry-over from other donors' samples. CDR3 residues: CASSPGRVQPQHF. DNA for the CDR3: TGTGCCAGCAGTCCCGGAAGGGTACAGCCCCAGCATTTT.